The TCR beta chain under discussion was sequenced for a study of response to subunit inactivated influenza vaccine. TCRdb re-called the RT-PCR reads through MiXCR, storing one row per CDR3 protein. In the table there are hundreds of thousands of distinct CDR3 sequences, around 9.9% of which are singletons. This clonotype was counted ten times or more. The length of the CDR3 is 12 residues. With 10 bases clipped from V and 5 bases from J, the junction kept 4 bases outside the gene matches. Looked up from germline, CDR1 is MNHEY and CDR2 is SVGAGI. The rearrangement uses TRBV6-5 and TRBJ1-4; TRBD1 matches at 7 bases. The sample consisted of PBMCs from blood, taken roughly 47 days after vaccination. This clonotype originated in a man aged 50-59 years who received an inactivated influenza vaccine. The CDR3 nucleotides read TGTGCCACTACGACAGGGAATGAAAAACTGTTTTTT. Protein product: CATTTGNEKLFF.